This passage covers 25 T cell receptor beta chains from one sample sequenced in a study of blood T cell repertoires in COVID-19. The table came from immunoSEQ multiplex PCR; TCRdb's copy has only in-frame clones and leaves some out. The sample comprises approximately 92,000 clones, about 82% of which are singletons, and around 3.3% rests with the top ten. Sequenced sample: peripheral blood. The origin of the receptors is a man between 50 and 59 years old with acute or convalescent COVID-19.

The sample holds a few counts of this clone. The J gene is TRBJ2-1, the V gene TRBV5-4; the match to TRBD2 covers 11 bases. With V trimmed by 4 bases and J by 3 bases, 3 bases remained unmatched. Germline assignment: CDR1 SGHNT and CDR2 YYREEE (reference sequence). The CDR3 covers 15 residues. Here the CDR3 DNA reads TGTGCCAGCAGCCTCGGGACTAGCGGCTACAATGAGCAGTTCTTC. This sequence encodes CASSLGTSGYNEQFF.

This clone was counted a few times. This chain links TRBV7-3 with TRBJ1-2; 7 nucleotides agree with TRBD1. CDR1 and CDR2 from the germline V gene are SGHTA and FQGTGA. The CDR3 extends over 14 amino acids. V was pared by 2 bases and J by 3 bases, with 3 bases of the junction left unmatched. The chain's CDR3 is CASSLRGTDYGYTF. Here the CDR3 DNA reads TGTGCCAGCAGCTTACGCGGGACAGACTATGGCTACACCTTC.

The rearrangement uses TRBV7-3 and TRBJ2-7; TRBD2 matches at 7 bases. CDR3 size: 13 residues. Germline V gene data show CDR1 as SGHTA and CDR2 as FQGTGA. The V segment lost 4 bases and the J segment 4 bases; nucleotides outside the gene matches: 4. CDR3 coding DNA: TGTGCCAGCAGCTGGAACGGGGGGTACGAGCAGTACTTC. It specifies CASSWNGGYEQYF.

The chain's CDR3 is CATSRDAIGELFF. CDR3 DNA: TGTGCCACCAGCAGAGATGCTATCGGGGAGCTGTTTTTT. This sequence joins TRBV15 and TRBJ2-2, with D unclear. CDR3 length equals 13 residues. Germline CDR1 reads LNHNV; CDR2 reads YYDKDF (reference sequence). V was cut by 0 bases and J by 7 bases, with 6 bases left in between.

J is TRBJ1-2 and V is TRBV19, with D possibly matching TRBD1 (6 bases). The V gene lost 5 bases and the J gene lost 2 bases, with 12 bases spanning the gap. Germline loops: CDR1 LNHDA, CDR2 SQIVND (reference sequence). This CDR3 comprises 14 residues. The CDR3 loop reads CASSQQGWNYGYTF. Here the CDR3 DNA reads TGTGCCAGTAGTCAACAGGGTTGGAACTATGGCTACACCTTC.

The chain links TRBV27 to TRBJ2-2; 7 bases match TRBD2. Per the germline V gene, CDR1 is MNHEY and CDR2 is SMNVEV (reference sequence). The CDR3 extends over 13 amino acids. After removal of 11 bases from V and 0 bases from J, the junction contained 3 bases not matched to a gene. CDR3 sequence reads: CASRGANTGELFF. Written as DNA, the CDR3 is TGTGCCTCCCGGGGGGCGAACACCGGGGAGCTGTTTTTT.

The chain couples TRBV14 to TRBJ2-3; TRBD2 matches at 12 bases. There are 18 residues in the CDR3. Germline lookup yields CDR1 SGHDN and CDR2 FVKESK. V was clipped by 1 base and J by 3 bases; unmatched bases: 8. Written as DNA, the CDR3 is TGTGCCAGCAGCCAAGGTCCTAGCGGGAGGGCCTTTACAGATACGCAGTATTTT. Translating it yields CASSQGPSGRAFTDTQYF.

There are a few counts of this clone. As DNA, the CDR3 is TGTGCCAGCAGCTTAGAAGACAGACTGTCCTATGGCTACACCTTC. Translation gives CASSLEDRLSYGYTF. The V and J genes are TRBV11-2 and TRBJ1-2; perhaps TRBD1 as D (5 bases). V was shortened by 0 bases and J by 4 bases, with 12 bases between the two germline ends. Germline V gene sequence: CDR1 SGHAT, CDR2 FQNNGV. CDR3 size: 15 residues. The entire variable domain, with the rest obtained from reference TRBV11-2 and TRBJ1-2, is as follows: EAGVAQSPRYKIIEKRQSVAFWCNPISGHATLYWYQQILGQGPKLLIQFQNNGVVDDSQLPKDRFSAERLKGVDSTLKIQPAKLEDSAVYLCASSLEDRLSYGYTFGSGTRLTVV.

V is TRBV7-2 and J is TRBJ2-6, with D uncertain. The ends were cut back, 3 bases at V and 3 bases at J, with 3 bases in the middle. The V gene's germline CDR1 is SGHTA and CDR2 FQGNSA. The CDR3 spans 13 residues. This chain's CDR3 is CASSFFGANVLTF. DNA of the CDR3: TGTGCCAGCAGCTTCTTTGGGGCCAACGTCCTGACTTTC.

J is TRBJ1-5 and V is TRBV19, with D maybe TRBD1 (5 bases). Germline V gene lookup returns CDR1 LNHDA and CDR2 SQIVND (reference sequence). V shed 6 bases and J shed 6 bases, with 15 bases lying between them. CDR3 length: 14 amino acids. CDR3 residues: CASRGGTGGQPQHF. In DNA form, the CDR3 reads TGTGCCAGTAGAGGCGGTACGGGGGGTCAGCCCCAGCATTTT.

The chain carries TRBV28 and TRBJ2-7, with 7 bases lining up with TRBD2. Germline V gives CDR1 MDHEN, CDR2 SYDVKM. This CDR3 spans 12 amino acids. V shed 7 bases, J shed 5 bases, and the junction held 5 bases outside the gene matches. This chain's CDR3 is CASTSRGDEQYF. The DNA for the CDR3 is TGTGCCAGCACCTCTCGGGGGGACGAGCAGTACTTC.

This clone came up once. The chain recombines TRBV13 with TRBJ2-7; 8 nucleotides match TRBD1. After removal of 6 bases from V and 6 bases from J, the junction contained 7 bases not matched to a gene. Germline assignment: CDR1 PRHDT and CDR2 FYEKMQ (reference sequence). The CDR3 has 13 amino acids. The CDR3 protein is CASRTGQGGEQYF. The CDR3 DNA reads as TGTGCCAGCAGAACAGGACAGGGCGGCGAGCAGTACTTC.

This rearrangement joins TRBV28 to TRBJ2-2; 7 nucleotides match TRBD2. CDR1 is MDHEN and CDR2 is SYDVKM in the germline V gene. Trimming removed 8 bases from V and 0 bases from J; junction bases left unmatched: 6. There are 15 residues in the CDR3. The DNA of the CDR3 is TGTGCCAGCCTCGTGGGGGGGGCGAACACCGGGGAGCTGTTTTTT. It specifies CASLVGGANTGELFF.

V and J are TRBV7-2 and TRBJ2-1; 7 bases line up with TRBD1. Germline V gene data show CDR1 as SGHTA and CDR2 as FQGNSA. The V segment lost 5 bases and the J segment 7 bases; nucleotides outside the gene matches: 14. The CDR3 loop spans 16 amino acids. The CDR3 sequence is CASSKQGFGYPNEQFF. The CDR3 bases are TGTGCCAGCAGCAAACAGGGGTTTGGCTACCCAAATGAGCAGTTCTTC.

The chain couples TRBV27 to TRBJ2-6; the match to TRBD2 covers 11 bases. The CDR3 is 17 residues long. CDR1 MNHEY and CDR2 SMNVEV come from the germline V gene (reference sequence). J was trimmed by 0 bases and V by 8 bases; bases with no gene match: 6. CDR3 protein: CASGTSGSPSGANVLTF. Here the CDR3 DNA reads TGTGCCAGCGGTACTAGCGGGAGCCCCTCTGGGGCCAACGTCCTGACTTTC.

This sequence joins TRBV2 and TRBJ1-1; 8 bases line up with TRBD1. CDR1 and CDR2 (germline): SNHLY, FYNNEI. Germline trimming cut 6 bases from V and 4 bases from J; bases unmatched to any gene: 10. The length of the CDR3 is 15 residues. DNA for the CDR3: TGTGCCAGCAGATTCCCCGGACAGGGAGGCACTGAAGCTTTCTTT. The encoded protein is CASRFPGQGGTEAFF. Complete variable domain (other parts from reference TRBV2 and TRBJ1-1): EPEVTQTPSHQVTQMGQEVILRCVPISNHLYFYWYRQILGQKVEFLVSFYNNEISEKSEIFDDQFSVERPDGSNFTLKIRSTKLEDSAMYFCASRFPGQGGTEAFFGQGTRLTVV.

The chain recombines TRBV4-2 with TRBJ1-1, with 7 bases fitting TRBD1. Unmatched junction bases numbered 11, after V lost 0 bases and J lost 1 base. The germline CDR1 and CDR2 sequences are LGHNA and YNFKEQ. The CDR3 is 18 amino acids. The CDR3 DNA sequence: TGTGCCAGCAGCCAAGAACCAGGGGGAATTGCATGGAACACTGAAGCTTTCTTT. As protein: CASSQEPGGIAWNTEAFF.

The chain combines TRBV6-5 with TRBJ1-5, with 7 bases fitting TRBD1. The CDR3 runs to 15 residues. J was trimmed by 5 bases and V by 0 bases; bases with no gene match: 4. From germline, CDR1 is MNHEY and CDR2 SVGAGI. CDR3 DNA sequence: TGTGCCAGCAGTTACTCGGCGACAGGGTATCAGCCCCAGCATTTT. Translating it yields CASSYSATGYQPQHF.

This clone was seen a handful of times. The V call is TRBV7-2, the J call TRBJ1-5; D is possibly TRBD1 (6 bases). Germline V gene lookup returns CDR1 SGHTA and CDR2 FQGNSA. V lost 5 bases to trimming and J lost 2 bases, with 10 bases between them. This CDR3 is 14 amino acids long. This CDR3 is CASSLHRGNQPQHF. The CDR3 region has the DNA TGTGCCAGCAGCCTTCACAGGGGCAATCAGCCCCAGCATTTT.

This chain connects TRBV19 to TRBJ2-3, with TRBD2 identical over 9 bases. V lost 5 bases, J lost 4 bases, and 10 bases stayed unmatched. The CDR3 has 16 residues. Per the germline V gene, CDR1 is LNHDA and CDR2 is SQIVND (reference sequence). The CDR3 bases are TGTGCCAGTAGTGGGCTAGCGGGGCCGCAGGCAGATACGCAGTATTTT. Translation: CASSGLAGPQADTQYF.

This chain connects TRBV7-2 to TRBJ2-3; D is possibly TRBD1 (6 bases). Germline values: CDR1 SGHTA, CDR2 FQGNSA. Trimming took off 7 bases at V and 1 base at J, with 9 bases between the two ends. The CDR3 extends over 13 amino acids. The CDR3 region is CASKNRGTDTQYF. The CDR3 DNA follows: TGTGCCAGCAAGAACAGGGGCACAGATACGCAGTATTTT. The whole variable domain, filled in from reference TRBV7-2 and TRBJ2-3, reads GAGVSQSPSNKVTEKGKDVELRCDPISGHTALYWYRQSLGQGLEFLIYFQGNSAPDKSGLPSDRFSAERTGGSVSTLTIQRTQQEDSAVYLCASKNRGTDTQYFGPGTRLTVL.

The chain is built from TRBV19 and TRBJ1-4, with D possibly being TRBD1 (5 bases). V shed 2 bases and J shed 7 bases, with 11 bases lying between them. The CDR3 is 14 residues long. Germline CDR1 LNHDA, CDR2 SQIVND (reference sequence). In DNA, the CDR3 is TGTGCCAGTAGTATACGGCAGGGCCCTGAAAAACTGTTTTTT. Translated, it gives CASSIRQGPEKLFF.

The CDR3 DNA is TGTGCCAGCAGCCTGAACGAGGGCGGGGAGCTGTTTTTT. The encoded protein is CASSLNEGGELFF. This chain uses TRBV7-9 with TRBJ2-2; tentatively, D is TRBD2 (5 bases). Trimming took off 5 bases at V and 7 bases at J, with 11 bases between the two ends. The germline CDR1 and CDR2 sequences are SEHNR and FQNEAQ (reference sequence). The length of the CDR3 is 13 residues.

The rearrangement links TRBV27 to TRBJ1-2, with TRBD1 matching over 12 bases. Losses at the gene ends were 3 bases for V and 7 bases for J; bases not matched to a gene: 15. The germline CDR1 and CDR2 sequences are MNHEY and SMNVEV (reference sequence). The CDR3 is made up of 18 amino acids. The CDR3 DNA sequence: TGTGCCAGCAGTTTTTCCGCGTATCCGGGACAGGGGGCGGGTGGCTACACCTTC. This translates into CASSFSAYPGQGAGGYTF.

The CDR3 DNA follows: TGTGCCAGCAGCCAAGGGGTACAAGGGGGCAATCAGCCCCAGCATTTT. Translating it yields CASSQGVQGGNQPQHF. This chain connects TRBV3-1 (or the pseudogene TRBV3-2) to TRBJ1-5; perhaps TRBD1 as D (5 bases). Germline CDR1 reads LGHDT; CDR2 reads YNNKEL (reference sequence). CDR3 length: 16 amino acids. Trimming stripped 1 base from V and 2 bases from J, with 12 bases between.